This T cell receptor (beta chain) was found in a study of cytomegalovirus exposure and HLA in healthy donors. The PCR used 60 Vbeta and 13 Jbeta primers. Method: immunoSEQ multiplex PCR; TCRdb's copy keeps in-frame clones and lacks some. The sample has 150,000 or so clones, about 74% seen once. Trimming pared 3 bases from V and 5 bases from J, leaving 11 bases between. The CDR3 is made up of 14 amino acids. The V gene's germline CDR1 is SGHNT and CDR2 YYREEE (reference sequence). This clone occurred a few times. The sample taken for sequencing was PBMCs. This receptor was taken from a man between 18 and 29 years old in good health and CMV-seropositive. This chain links TRBV5-4 with TRBJ1-4, with TRBD1 as a possible D gene (5 bases). Written as DNA, the CDR3 is TGTGCCAGCAGCTCCGGGGGAAGAAATGAAAAACTGTTTTTT. Protein: CASSSGGRNEKLFF.